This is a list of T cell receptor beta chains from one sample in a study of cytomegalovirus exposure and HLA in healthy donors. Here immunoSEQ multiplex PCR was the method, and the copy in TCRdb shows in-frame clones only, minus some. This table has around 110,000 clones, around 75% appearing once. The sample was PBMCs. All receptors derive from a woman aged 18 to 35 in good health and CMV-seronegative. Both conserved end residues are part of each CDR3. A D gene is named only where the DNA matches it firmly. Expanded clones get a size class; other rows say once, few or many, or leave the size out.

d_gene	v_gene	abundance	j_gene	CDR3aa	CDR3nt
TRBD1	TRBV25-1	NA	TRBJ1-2	CASSERDSYGYTF	TGTGCCAGCAGTGAACGGGACAGCTATGGCTACACCTTC
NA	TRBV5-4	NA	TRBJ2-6	CASSLGSISGANVLTF	TGTGCCAGCAGCCTGGGGAGTATCTCTGGGGCCAACGTCCTGACTTTC
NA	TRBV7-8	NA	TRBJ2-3	CASSLDRGRTQYF	TGTGCCAGCAGCTTAGATAGGGGCAGGACGCAGTATTTT
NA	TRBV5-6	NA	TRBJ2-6	CASRLSGANVLTF	TGTGCCAGCAGACTCTCTGGGGCCAACGTCCTGACTTTC
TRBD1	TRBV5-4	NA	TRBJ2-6	CASSKEGTGVGGANVLTF	TGTGCCAGTAGCAAGGAGGGGACAGGGGTTGGTGGGGCCAACGTCCTGACTTTC
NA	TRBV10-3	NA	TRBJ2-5	CAISDYQGFGGVETQYF	TGTGCCATCAGTGATTACCAGGGCTTCGGGGGTGTGGAGACCCAGTACTTC
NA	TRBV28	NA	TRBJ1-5	CASSSPTGNNQPQHF	TGTGCCAGCAGTTCGCCGACAGGCAACAATCAGCCCCAGCATTTT
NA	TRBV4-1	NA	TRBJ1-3	CASSQAPGSGNTIYF	TGCGCCAGCAGCCAAGCCCCGGGCTCTGGAAACACCATATATTTT
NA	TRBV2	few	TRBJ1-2	CASSGQNYGYTF	TGTGCCAGCAGTGGACAGAACTATGGCTACACCTTC
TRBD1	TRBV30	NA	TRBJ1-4	CAWNEQGAGNEKLFF	TGTGCCTGGAACGAACAGGGGGCCGGTAATGAAAAACTGTTTTTT
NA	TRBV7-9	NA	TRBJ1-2	CASSPGSGDGYTF	TGTGCCAGCAGCCCCGGGTCAGGGGATGGCTACACCTTC
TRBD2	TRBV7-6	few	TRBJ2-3	CASSSLAGSTDTQYF	TGTGCCAGCAGCTCCTTAGCGGGGAGCACAGATACGCAGTATTTT
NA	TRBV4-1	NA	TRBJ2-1	CASSQVAGTFYNEQFF	TGCGCCAGCAGCCAAGTTGCAGGAACCTTCTACAATGAGCAGTTCTTC
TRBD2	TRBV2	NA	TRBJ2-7	CASRRGLAGGGAYEQYF	TGTGCCAGCAGGAGGGGACTAGCGGGGGGCGGGGCCTACGAGCAGTACTTC
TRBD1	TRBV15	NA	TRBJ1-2	CATSTKAGGGYTF	TGTGCCACCTCGACAAAAGCAGGGGGTGGCTACACCTTC
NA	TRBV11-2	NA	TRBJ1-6	CASSLGGGSPLHF	TGTGCCAGCAGCTTAGGAGGCGGCTCACCCCTCCACTTT
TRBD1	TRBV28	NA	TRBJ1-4	CASSPRDSGNEKLFF	TGTGCCAGCAGTCCCCGGGACAGCGGTAATGAAAAACTGTTTTTT
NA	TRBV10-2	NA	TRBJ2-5	CASSEFPFTGETQYF	TGCGCCAGCAGTGAGTTCCCATTTACAGGGGAGACCCAGTACTTC